The 17 T cell receptor beta chains reported below all come from one sample, sequenced in a study of T cell responses to AZD1222 COVID-19 vaccine. Only in-frame clones appear in the TCRdb table, and some are missing; sequencing was by immunoSEQ multiplex PCR. This sample carries roughly 270,000 clones, almost 95% of them seen once, and the ten largest clones take around 0.58%. Specimen: peripheral blood, collected 28 days after the second AZD1222 dose. The receptors were gathered from an adult who received the AZD1222 COVID-19 vaccine.

This clone has only one observation. This chain links TRBV7-9 with TRBJ1-1; 7 bases line up with TRBD1. CDR3 size: 14 residues. Per germline, CDR1 SEHNR and CDR2 FQNEAQ (reference sequence). V shed 5 bases, J shed 4 bases, and the junction held 7 bases outside the gene matches. CDR3 DNA sequence: TGTGCCAGCAGCCCAGGGGGAAGGGCCACTGAAGCTTTCTTT. Translation: CASSPGGRATEAFF.

The J gene is TRBJ2-1, the V gene TRBV6-2 or TRBV6-3, with TRBD2 matching 12 bases. V lost 2 bases, J lost 5 bases, and 16 bases stayed unmatched. Looked up from germline, CDR1 is MNHEY and CDR2 is SVGEGT. CDR3 length: 20 residues. CDR3 in amino acids: CASSYPGTSGPATRDNEQFF. CDR3 coding DNA: TGTGCCAGCAGTTACCCCGGGACTAGCGGGCCCGCGACCAGGGACAATGAGCAGTTCTTC.

The rearrangement joins TRBV28 to TRBJ1-2, with D possibly being TRBD1 (6 bases). This CDR3 is built from 18 residues. CDR1 and CDR2 (germline): MDHEN, SYDVKM. V was trimmed by 2 bases and J by 3 bases, leaving 22 bases between them. In nucleotides, the CDR3 is TGTGCCAGCAGTTTACTTGTGACAGGACCCGAGGTGGACTATGGCTACACCTTC. Protein sequence: CASSLLVTGPEVDYGYTF.

The V call is TRBV5-4, the J call TRBJ1-1; 7 bases line up with TRBD1. CDR1 SGHNT and CDR2 YYREEE come from the germline V gene (reference sequence). The ends lost 4 bases at V and 6 bases at J; junction bases unmatched: 12. The CDR3 length is 15 residues. The CDR3 DNA follows: TGTGCCAGCAGCGCCTCACAGGGGAACTTCGCTGAAGCTTTCTTT. Residues: CASSASQGNFAEAFF.

The V and J genes are TRBV18 and TRBJ2-7; 9 nucleotides line up with TRBD2. This CDR3 region has 14 residues. Germline CDR1 KGHSH, CDR2 LQKENI. Trimming removed 2 bases from V and 4 bases from J; junction bases left unmatched: 3. The CDR3 DNA reads TGTGCCAGCTCACCAACAGCGGGGGGTTACGAGCAGTACTTC. Protein product: CASSPTAGGYEQYF.

The rearrangement uses TRBV4-1 and TRBJ2-3; TRBD1 agrees at 7 bases. Per germline, CDR1 MGHRA and CDR2 YSYEKL. After removal of 3 bases from V and 4 bases from J, the junction contained 7 bases not matched to a gene. The CDR3 is made up of 15 amino acids. The CDR3 protein is CASSHRHRGSDTQYF. CDR3 DNA: TGCGCCAGCAGCCATCGGCACAGGGGATCAGATACGCAGTATTTT.

The sample holds one count of this clone. The CDR3 sequence is CASSSLAPEQYF. CDR3 DNA: TGTGCCAGCAGTTCTCTAGCTCCCGAGCAGTACTTC. The chain recombines TRBV14 with TRBJ2-7, with D perhaps TRBD2 (5 bases). The CDR3 length is 12 residues. The germline V gene encodes CDR1 SGHDN and CDR2 FVKESK. V dropped 6 bases and J dropped 6 bases, with 12 bases sitting between them.

The CDR3 DNA is TGTGCCAGCAGCCAAGATCCCGCGGGGGCCTACTCTGGGGCCAACGTCCTGACTTTC. This sequence encodes CASSQDPAGAYSGANVLTF. The chain is built from TRBV3-1 (or the pseudogene TRBV3-2) and TRBJ2-6; D is possibly TRBD2 (7 bases). V dropped 0 bases and J dropped 0 bases, with 15 bases sitting between them. CDR3 size: 19 residues. Germline V gene data show CDR1 as LGHDT and CDR2 as YNNKEL (reference sequence).

The chain combines TRBV5-1 with TRBJ2-3; 8 bases map to TRBD2. There are 16 residues in the CDR3. Per germline, CDR1 SGHRS and CDR2 YFSETQ. V dropped 0 bases and J dropped 1; count of bases not matched to a gene: 4. The CDR3 coding sequence is TGCGCCAGCAGCTTGGACTCGGGGGGGCGCACAGATACGCAGTATTTT. Its translation: CASSLDSGGRTDTQYF.

The chain links TRBV10-3 to TRBJ2-1; D perhaps matches TRBD2 (5 bases). The CDR3 spans 11 residues. Per the germline V gene, CDR1 is ENHRY and CDR2 is SYGVKD. V lost 3 bases to trimming and J lost 15 bases, with 12 bases between them. CDR3: CAISDLTRAFF. Written as DNA, the CDR3 is TGTGCCATCAGTGATTTAACTAGAGCGTTCTTC.

The genes are TRBV2 and TRBJ1-3; no definite D call. V lost 8 bases and J lost 9, with 11 bases in between. The germline CDR1 and CDR2 sequences are SNHLY and FYNNEI. CDR3 size: 11 residues. Here the CDR3 DNA reads TGTGCCAGCGGATCCGGTGGCACCATATATTTT. Its protein is CASGSGGTIYF. Drawing the rest from reference TRBV2 and TRBJ1-3, the complete variable domain is EPEVTQTPSHQVTQMGQEVILRCVPISNHLYFYWYRQILGQKVEFLVSFYNNEISEKSEIFDDQFSVERPDGSNFTLKIRSTKLEDSAMYFCASGSGGTIYFGEGSWLTVV.

The chain combines TRBV24-1 with TRBJ1-6, with D possibly being TRBD1 (5 bases). The CDR3 runs 17 residues. The germline gives CDR1 KGHDR, CDR2 SFDVKD. The ends were cut back, 0 bases at V and 8 bases at J, with 16 bases in the middle. CDR3 coding DNA: TGTGCCACCAGTGATTTGGGTGGCGGCGGAGGGGATTCACCCCTCCACTTT. This translates into CATSDLGGGGGDSPLHF.

V and J are TRBV7-2 and TRBJ2-3, with 14 bases matching TRBD2. The CDR3 has 18 amino acids. V lost 5 bases, J lost 0 bases, and 7 bases stayed unmatched. Germline CDR1 is SGHTA and CDR2 is FQGNSA. For the CDR3, the DNA is TGTGCCAGCAGCCGGAGACTAGCGGGAGGGGGGAGCACAGATACGCAGTATTTT. The encoded protein is CASSRRLAGGGSTDTQYF.

The genes are TRBV6-5 and TRBJ1-2; no firm D call. The V end was cut by 2 bases, the J end by 0 bases, with 7 bases between. The germline gives CDR1 MNHEY, CDR2 SVGAGI. This CDR3 has 14 residues. For the CDR3, the DNA is TGTGCCAGCAGTTACGACGAATCTAACTATGGCTACACCTTC. It codes for CASSYDESNYGYTF.

CDR3 sequence: CSVGRTGLATDTQYF. The CDR3 nucleotides are TGCAGCGTTGGGAGGACAGGCCTAGCGACAGATACGCAGTATTTT. This rearrangement joins TRBV29-1 to TRBJ2-3, with TRBD1 as a possible D gene (7 bases). This CDR3 contains 15 residues. V was pared by 4 bases and J by 3 bases, with 17 bases between. Germline assignment: CDR1 SQVTM and CDR2 ANQGSEA.

This chain uses TRBV3-1 (or the pseudogene TRBV3-2) with TRBJ2-1; D is ambiguous. Trimming pared 2 bases from V and 9 bases from J, leaving 8 bases between. Germline CDR1 reads LGHDT; CDR2 reads YNNKEL (reference sequence). This CDR3 has 12 residues. CDR3 DNA: TGTGCCAGCAGCCAAAGAGTGGGTGAGCAGTTCTTC. Translated: CASSQRVGEQFF.

The chain has TRBV4-1 and TRBJ1-3; no definite D call. V lost 1 base, J lost 4 bases, and 8 bases lay in between. Germline CDR1 reads MGHRA; CDR2 reads YSYEKL. This CDR3 comprises 14 residues. The CDR3 nucleotides are TGCGCCAGCAGCCAAGCTGGGTCCGGAAACACCATATATTTT. Translated: CASSQAGSGNTIYF.